The sequence of this TCR beta chain was determined in a study of neoadjuvant anti-PD-1 for oral cavity cancer. About the research overall: Before surgery, most patients got three to four biweekly 3 mg/kg nivolumab doses.

Here immunoSEQ multiplex PCR was the method, and the copy in TCRdb shows in-frame clones only, minus some. The table includes about 6,900 clones, 70% to 75% detected once. The germline gives CDR1 PRHDT, CDR2 FYEKMQ (reference sequence). The V end was cut by 7 bases, the J end by 3 bases, with 9 bases between. This CDR3 region has 12 residues. This clone has just one count. Specimen: PBMCs, collected before nivolumab (anti-PD-1) treatment. The sequence was obtained from a person aged 40 to 85 with oral cavity squamous cell carcinoma. The rearrangement joins TRBV13 to TRBJ1-1; D may be TRBD1 (5 bases). For the CDR3, the DNA is TGTGCCAGCACTGGGGGTTACACTGAAGCTTTCTTT. Translation gives CASTGGYTEAFF.